A selection of T cell receptor beta chains follows, all from one sample in a study of blood T cell repertoires in COVID-19. Sequencing used immunoSEQ multiplex PCR; TCRdb keeps in-frame clones, though not all of them. The table includes some 190,000 clones, approximately 80% detected once. The material sequenced was PBMCs or T cells enriched from blood (not recorded which). Every receptor here comes from a man aged 25 to 45 with acute COVID-19. CDR3s include the opening cysteine and the closing phenylalanine or tryptophan. The D gene is left open where the match is weak. A row's size may be missing; if present it is once, few, many or a size class.

v_gene	abundance	j_gene	d_gene	CDR3aa	CDR3nt
TRBV9	NA	TRBJ2-1	NA	CASSPSGSAYEQFF	TGTGCCAGCAGCCCGAGCGGGTCCGCGTATGAGCAGTTCTTC
TRBV9	NA	TRBJ1-2	TRBD1	CASKGQDYGYTF	TGTGCCAGCAAAGGACAGGACTATGGCTACACCTTC
TRBV29-1	NA	TRBJ1-6	NA	CSVEDLGSYNSPLHF	TGCAGCGTTGAGGACTTGGGCTCCTATAATTCACCCCTCCACTTT
TRBV19	NA	TRBJ1-2	NA	CASFDSQGFYGYTF	TGTGCCAGTTTCGATTCACAGGGTTTCTATGGCTACACCTTC
TRBV2	once	TRBJ2-5	NA	CASSEVLALGETQYF	TGTGCCAGCAGTGAGGTACTAGCTCTCGGAGAGACCCAGTACTTC
TRBV19	NA	TRBJ1-1	NA	CASRAGQTNTEAFF	TGTGCCAGTAGAGCAGGACAGACGAACACTGAAGCTTTCTTT
TRBV2	NA	TRBJ1-2	NA	CASSGGLAGYTF	TGTGCCAGCAGTGGAGGACTGGCGGGCTACACCTTC
TRBV4-1	NA	TRBJ2-3	TRBD2	CASSRGGTTDTQYF	TGCGCCAGCAGTCGGGGGGGTACCACAGATACGCAGTATTTT
TRBV19	NA	TRBJ2-1	NA	CASSIMSGRYNEQFF	TGTGCCAGTAGTATCATGTCAGGCAGATACAATGAGCAGTTCTTC
TRBV5-1	NA	TRBJ1-1	TRBD1	CASSSSGTAVGTEAFF	TGCGCCAGCAGCAGTTCCGGGACAGCGGTAGGCACTGAAGCTTTCTTT
TRBV6-1	NA	TRBJ1-3	TRBD1	CASSDARTGTGNTIYF	TGTGCCAGCAGTGATGCCCGGACAGGGACTGGAAACACCATATATTTT
TRBV19	NA	TRBJ2-5	TRBD1	CASSERTGSGETQYF	TGTGCCAGTAGTGAGCGGACAGGGTCAGGAGAGACCCAGTACTTC
TRBV11-2	NA	TRBJ2-1	NA	CASSLSQLRSGEQFF	TGTGCCAGCAGCTTAAGTCAGTTGAGGTCGGGTGAGCAGTTCTTC
TRBV6-5	NA	TRBJ1-3	NA	CVSSEESTGNTIYF	TGTGTATCTTCGGAGGAGTCCACTGGAAACACCATATATTTT
TRBV19	NA	TRBJ1-1	TRBD1	CASSIRGPAEAFF	TGTGCCAGTAGTATAAGGGGGCCCGCGGAAGCTTTCTTT
TRBV27	NA	TRBJ1-1	NA	CASQTGHGGDTEAFF	TGTGCCAGTCAGACAGGTCATGGAGGTGACACTGAAGCTTTCTTT
TRBV5-1	NA	TRBJ1-2	NA	CASSLGQAFGYTF	TGCGCCAGCAGCTTGGGACAGGCTTTTGGCTACACCTTC
TRBV18	NA	TRBJ1-5	NA	CASSPLDSPNQPQHF	TGTGCCAGCTCACCACTTGACAGTCCAAATCAGCCCCAGCATTTT
TRBV9	NA	TRBJ1-2	NA	CASSGEGQTAGYTF	TGTGCCAGCAGCGGGGAGGGACAAACGGCTGGCTACACCTTC
TRBV13	NA	TRBJ1-3	NA	CASSLGLLDGNTIYF	TGTGCCAGCAGTTTAGGACTCCTCGATGGAAACACCATATATTTT
TRBV2	NA	TRBJ1-5	NA	CASNFDTYQPQHF	TGTGCCAGCAACTTCGACACTTATCAGCCCCAGCATTTT
TRBV27	NA	TRBJ1-1	TRBD1	CASSPGQGRSNTEAFF	TGTGCCAGCAGTCCAGGACAGGGAAGGTCGAACACTGAAGCTTTCTTT
TRBV28	few	TRBJ1-6	TRBD1	CASSLSYGDSYNSPLHF	TGTGCCAGCAGTTTATCATACGGGGACAGTTATAATTCACCCCTCCACTTT
TRBV18	NA	TRBJ1-1	NA	CASSQDRRSFLEAFF	TGTGCCAGCTCTCAAGACAGGAGGAGTTTTCTAGAAGCTTTCTTT
TRBV15	NA	TRBJ2-7	TRBD2	CATSSSSGPPHEQYF	TGTGCCACCAGCTCCTCTAGCGGCCCCCCCCACGAGCAGTACTTC
TRBV28	few	TRBJ2-7	NA	CASSANQLPYEQYF	TGTGCCAGCAGCGCTAATCAACTTCCCTACGAGCAGTACTTC
TRBV5-4	NA	TRBJ2-1	NA	CASSRQQNEQFF	TGTGCCAGCAGCCGACAGCAAAATGAGCAGTTCTTC
TRBV12-2	NA	TRBJ1-2	NA	CASRLQLTQGGNYGYTF	TGTGCAAGTCGCCTACAGTTGACACAGGGGGGGAATTATGGCTACACCTTC
TRBV5-1	NA	TRBJ2-7	TRBD1	CASSLGWGTASYEQYF	TGCGCCAGCAGCCTGGGGTGGGGGACAGCTTCCTACGAGCAGTACTTC
TRBV9	NA	TRBJ2-7	TRBD1	CASSVAGQGSYEQYF	TGTGCCAGCAGCGTAGCGGGACAGGGCTCCTACGAGCAGTACTTC
TRBV4-1	NA	TRBJ1-5	NA	CASSQVSGGLNQPQHF	TGCGCCAGCAGCCAAGTCTCCGGGGGTCTTAATCAGCCCCAGCATTTT
TRBV6-5	few	TRBJ1-6	NA	CASNYGGGSPLHF	TGTGCCAGCAACTATGGGGGCGGTTCACCCCTCCACTTT
TRBV18	NA	TRBJ1-4	TRBD1	CASSRGQGSVNEKLFF	TGTGCCAGCTCTCGCGGACAGGGGTCGGTGAATGAAAAACTGTTTTTT
TRBV4-1	NA	TRBJ2-1	TRBD2	CASSQDPGLAGRENEQFF	TGCGCCAGCAGCCAAGATCCGGGACTAGCGGGGAGGGAAAATGAGCAGTTCTTC
TRBV7-9	many	TRBJ2-5	TRBD2	CASSSRLAAETQYF	TGTGCCAGCAGCTCCCGACTAGCGGCAGAGACCCAGTACTTC
TRBV12-1	few	TRBJ2-6	NA	CASIPRGLSGANVLTF	TGTGCCAGCATCCCACGGGGTCTGTCTGGGGCCAACGTCCTGACTTTC
TRBV2	once	TRBJ1-5	NA	CASRGSREINQPQHF	TGTGCCAGCAGGGGATCCAGGGAAATCAATCAGCCCCAGCATTTT
TRBV7-6	NA	TRBJ2-7	NA	CASSLAAGVEYEQYF	TGTGCCAGCAGCTTAGCGGCCGGGGTTGAGTACGAGCAGTACTTC
TRBV7-9	NA	TRBJ1-2	NA	CASSPDWGTFPNYGYTF	TGTGCCAGCAGCCCCGATTGGGGCACCTTCCCTAACTATGGCTACACCTTC
TRBV19	NA	TRBJ2-5	NA	CASSISGMEQETQYF	TGTGCCAGTAGTATTAGCGGAATGGAACAAGAGACCCAGTACTTC
TRBV7-9	NA	TRBJ1-2	NA	CASSLNALYGYTF	TGTGCCAGCAGCCTAAACGCACTATATGGCTACACCTTC
TRBV19	once	TRBJ2-5	NA	CASSGVRTAGIRQETQYF	TGTGCCAGTAGTGGGGTGCGGACGGCGGGGATCCGCCAAGAGACCCAGTACTTC